One sample yielded the 8 T cell receptor beta chains listed below, sequenced in a study of blood T cells in healthy people across ages. For the second PCR, which ran for about 6 to 12 cycles, a sample-barcoded 5' primer and a J-beta primer mix were used. MiXCR, run by TCRdb on the 5' RACE reads, gives a single entry per CDR3 protein. The sample lists around 850,000 distinct CDR3 sequences, approximately 35% occurring once. Sequenced sample: blood. The receptors here all came from a man aged 18 to 29 in good health.

About this clonotype itself: The junction departs from the called germline gene at one end, perhaps through a read error. This chain connects TRBV12-3 or TRBV12-4 to TRBJ1-1, with TRBD1 as a possible D gene (6 bases). The length of the CDR3 is 14 residues. CDR3 in amino acids: CACSGGRYYTEAFF. The CDR3 DNA follows: TGTGCCTGCAGTGGGGGGCGATATTACACTGAAGCTTTCTTT.

This clonotype occurred many times. V gene TRBV7-9 combines with J gene TRBJ1-2, with 8 bases matching TRBD1. Trimming at V came to 3 bases and at J to 4 bases, leaving 7 bases not matched to a gene. CDR1 and CDR2 from the germline V gene are SEHNR and FQNEAQ (reference sequence). There are 15 residues in the CDR3. The CDR3 region is CASSFSSGQGYGYTF. DNA for the CDR3: TGTGCCAGCAGCTTTTCTAGCGGACAGGGCTATGGCTACACCTTC.

This clonotype has more than one count but fewer than ten. The V call is TRBV20-1, the J call TRBJ1-2, with 7 bases matching TRBD1. Looked up from germline, CDR1 is DFQATT and CDR2 is SNEGSKA (reference sequence). CDR3 size: 13 residues. Losses at the gene ends were 1 base for V and 5 bases for J; bases not matched to a gene: 4. The CDR3 region has the DNA TGCAGTGCTAGAGCGGCAGGGGGGTATGGCTACACCTTC. Protein sequence: CSARAAGGYGYTF.

The CDR3 DNA reads TGCAGTGCTGGGGCTCCGGGACAGGGGAGTTTAGCTTTCTTT. It specifies CSAGAPGQGSLAFF. This rearrangement joins TRBV20-1 to TRBJ1-1; 10 nucleotides match TRBD1. The CDR3 has 14 amino acids. Germline V lookup: CDR1 DFQATT, CDR2 SNEGSKA (reference sequence). V gave up 5 bases and J gave up 10 bases; unmatched junction bases: 13.

About this clonotype: Given the absence of the conserved phenylalanine or tryptophan at the CDR3 end, a read error is likely. J is TRBJ2-5 and V is TRBV7-2; D remains unclear. CDR1 SGHTA and CDR2 FQGNSA come from the germline V gene. The V end lost 3 bases, the J end lost 2 bases, and 10 bases lay between the germline ends. The CDR3 contains 14 residues. The CDR3 protein is CASSLGTFQETQYY. The CDR3 bases are TGTGCCAGCAGCTTGGGAACGTTTCAAGAGACCCAGTACTAC.

The chain combines TRBV20-1 with TRBJ2-3; tentatively, D is TRBD1 (5 bases). This CDR3 has 13 residues. V dropped 5 bases and J dropped 9 bases, with 18 bases sitting between them. The germline gives CDR1 DFQATT, CDR2 SNEGSKA (reference sequence). CDR3: CSAPEDGARTQYF. Here the CDR3 DNA reads TGCAGTGCTCCCGAAGATGGGGCTAGGACGCAGTATTTT.

This clonotype was seen repeatedly, ten times or more. The V gene is TRBV7-2, the J gene TRBJ1-6; D call uncertain. The V end was cut by 1 base, the J end by 6 bases, with 7 bases between. The CDR3 is 14 amino acids. The germline gives CDR1 SGHTA, CDR2 FQGNSA. The CDR3 DNA follows: TGTGCCAGCAGCTTAGGGGTTGGTAATTCACCCCTCCACTTT. It encodes CASSLGVGNSPLHF.

This chain uses TRBV15 with TRBJ2-4, with D perhaps TRBD1 (6 bases). CDR3 length: 15 residues. V lost 3 bases and J 0 bases, leaving 9 bases between the germline ends. Looked up from germline, CDR1 is LNHNV and CDR2 is YYDKDF (reference sequence). CDR3 sequence: CATSRGRGAKNIQYF. As DNA, the CDR3 is TGTGCCACCAGCAGGGGCAGGGGAGCCAAAAACATTCAGTACTTC.